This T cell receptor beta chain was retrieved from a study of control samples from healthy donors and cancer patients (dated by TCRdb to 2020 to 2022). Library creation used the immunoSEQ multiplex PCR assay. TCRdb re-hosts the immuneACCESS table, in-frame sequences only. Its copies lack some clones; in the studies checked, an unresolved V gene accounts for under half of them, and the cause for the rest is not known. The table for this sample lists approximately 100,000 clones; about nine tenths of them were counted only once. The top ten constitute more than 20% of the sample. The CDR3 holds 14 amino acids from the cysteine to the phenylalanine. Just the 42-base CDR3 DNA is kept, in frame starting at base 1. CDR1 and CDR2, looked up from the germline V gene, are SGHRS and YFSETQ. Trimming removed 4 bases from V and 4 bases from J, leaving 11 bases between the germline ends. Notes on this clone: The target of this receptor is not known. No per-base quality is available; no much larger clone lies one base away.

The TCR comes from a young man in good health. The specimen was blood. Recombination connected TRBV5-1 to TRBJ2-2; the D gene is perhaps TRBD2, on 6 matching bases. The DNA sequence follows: TGCGCCAGCAGCAATCGGGGGATCACCGGGGAGCTGTTTTTT. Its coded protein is CASSNRGITGELFF.